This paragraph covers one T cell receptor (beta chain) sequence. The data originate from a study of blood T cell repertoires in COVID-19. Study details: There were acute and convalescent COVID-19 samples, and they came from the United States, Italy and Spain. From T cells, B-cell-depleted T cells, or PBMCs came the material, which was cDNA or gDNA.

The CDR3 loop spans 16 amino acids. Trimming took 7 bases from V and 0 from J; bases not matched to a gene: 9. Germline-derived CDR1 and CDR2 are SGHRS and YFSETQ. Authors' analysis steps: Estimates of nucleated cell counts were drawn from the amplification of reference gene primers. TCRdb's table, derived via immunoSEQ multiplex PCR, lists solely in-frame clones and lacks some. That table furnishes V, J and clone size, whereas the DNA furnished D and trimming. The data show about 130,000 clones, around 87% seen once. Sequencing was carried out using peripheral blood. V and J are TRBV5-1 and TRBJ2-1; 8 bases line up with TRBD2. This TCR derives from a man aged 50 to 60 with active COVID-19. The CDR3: CASGQLAGTSYNEQFF. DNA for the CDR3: TGCGCCAGCGGCCAGTTAGCGGGGACCTCCTACAATGAGCAGTTCTTC.